This TCR beta chain derives from a study of blood T cell repertoires in COVID-19. Study-level background: The United States, Italy and Spain provided the acute and convalescent COVID-19 samples. From T cells, B-cell-depleted T cells, or PBMCs came the material, which was cDNA or gDNA.

Methods used by the authors: Nucleated cell number was recorded as an estimate derived from reference gene primer amplification. Only in-frame clones appear in the TCRdb table, and some are missing; sequencing was by immunoSEQ multiplex PCR. V and J calls and clone size are copied from that table; D and trimming were computed from the DNA. The table includes 20,000 to 30,000 clones, around two thirds detected once. Germline values: CDR1 LNHDA, CDR2 SQIVND (reference sequence). V was shortened by 10 bases and J by 3 bases, with 20 bases between the two germline ends. This CDR3 region has 15 residues. The chain uses TRBV19 and TRBJ2-3, with D possibly matching TRBD2 (6 bases). This sequence was found in a man between 60 and 70 years old with active or convalescent COVID-19. The sequenced material came from peripheral blood. The CDR3 DNA follows: TGTGCCACTAGGGGACTCGGGGCTTGGACAGATACGCAGTATTTT. Translating it yields CATRGLGAWTDTQYF.